This T cell receptor (beta chain) was documented in a study of blood T cell repertoires in COVID-19. For the study at large: The United States, Italy and Spain supplied acute and convalescent COVID-19 samples. PBMCs, B-cell-depleted T cells, or T cells were the source of the cDNA or gDNA that made up the material.

The V gene lost 4 bases and the J gene lost 3 bases, with 7 bases spanning the gap. The CDR3 spans 12 residues. Germline loops: CDR1 SGHTS, CDR2 YDEGEE. Cohort allocation depended upon clinical history that participants reported. The repertoire was sequenced with immunoSEQ multiplex PCR; TCRdb's copy has only in-frame clones and lacks some. The table shows about 300,000 clones, with 65% to 90% occurring only once. J is TRBJ1-2 and V is TRBV5-8, with D unresolved. The TCR was taken from a man aged 25-45 years who had recovered from COVID-19. Material for sequencing was PBMCs or T cells enriched from blood (not recorded which). The CDR3 loop reads CASSRFDYGYTF. The CDR3 DNA follows: TGTGCCAGCAGCCGTTTTGACTATGGCTACACCTTC.